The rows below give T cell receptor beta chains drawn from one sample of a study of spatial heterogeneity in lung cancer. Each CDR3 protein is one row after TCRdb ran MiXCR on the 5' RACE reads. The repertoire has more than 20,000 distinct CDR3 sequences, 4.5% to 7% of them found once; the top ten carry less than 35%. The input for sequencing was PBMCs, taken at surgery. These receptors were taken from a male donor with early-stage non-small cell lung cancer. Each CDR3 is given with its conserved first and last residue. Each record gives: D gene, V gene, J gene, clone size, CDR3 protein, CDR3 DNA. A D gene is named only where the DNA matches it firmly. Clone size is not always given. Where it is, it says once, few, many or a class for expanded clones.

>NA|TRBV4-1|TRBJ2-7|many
CASSQANRGTSYEQYF
TGCGCCAGCAGCCAGGCAAATAGGGGGACCTCCTACGAGCAGTACTTC
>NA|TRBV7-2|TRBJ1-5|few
CASSLTFHQPQHF
TGTGCCAGCAGCTTAACATTCCATCAGCCCCAGCATTTT
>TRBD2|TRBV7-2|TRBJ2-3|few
CASSPRTSGPTDTQYF
TGTGCCAGCAGCCCTCGGACTAGCGGACCCACAGATACGCAGTATTTT
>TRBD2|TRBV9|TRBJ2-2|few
CASSVGGGFYTGELFF
TGTGCCAGCAGCGTAGGCGGGGGGTTCTACACCGGGGAGCTGTTTTTT
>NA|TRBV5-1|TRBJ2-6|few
CASSLNGGSSGANVLTF
TGCGCCAGCAGCTTGAACGGGGGCAGCTCTGGGGCCAACGTCCTGACTTTC
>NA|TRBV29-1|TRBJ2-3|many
CSVEAPQQTRATDTQYF
TGCAGCGTTGAAGCCCCCCAACAGACCCGCGCCACAGATACGCAGTATTTT
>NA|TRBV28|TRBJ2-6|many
CASSSPGVATSSGANVLTF
TGTGCCAGCAGTTCCCCGGGAGTAGCGACAAGCTCTGGGGCCAACGTCCTGACTTTC
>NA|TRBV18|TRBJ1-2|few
CASSSDSQRGYTF
TGTGCCAGCTCCTCGGACAGCCAAAGGGGCTACACCTTC
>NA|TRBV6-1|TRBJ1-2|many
CASSEEGVRGYYGYTF
TGTGCCAGCAGTGAAGAAGGAGTAAGGGGCTACTATGGCTACACCTTC
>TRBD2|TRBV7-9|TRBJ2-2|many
CASSLQAGSGGDTGELFF
TGTGCCAGCAGCCTTCAGGCGGGTAGCGGGGGAGACACCGGGGAGCTGTTTTTT
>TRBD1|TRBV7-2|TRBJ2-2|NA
CASSPDRVGNTGELFF
TGTGCCAGCAGCCCCGACAGGGTCGGGAACACCGGGGAGCTGTTTTTT
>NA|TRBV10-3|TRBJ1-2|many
CAIRETQQNYGYTF
TGTGCCATCAGGGAGACACAGCAAAACTATGGCTACACCTTC
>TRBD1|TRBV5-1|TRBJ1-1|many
CASSSGYGQGLTEAFF
TGCGCCAGCAGCTCAGGGTACGGACAGGGGCTCACTGAAGCTTTCTTT
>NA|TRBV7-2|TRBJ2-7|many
CASSSKGAETSYEQYF
TGTGCCAGCAGCTCCAAAGGGGCGGAAACGTCCTACGAGCAGTACTTC
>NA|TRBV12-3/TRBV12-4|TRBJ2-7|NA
CASNRDLSYEQYF
TGTGCCAGCAACCGGGACTTATCCTACGAGCAGTACTTC
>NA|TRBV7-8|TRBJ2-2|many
CASSLRDSFTGELFF
TGTGCCAGCAGCTTAAGGGACTCTTTCACCGGGGAGCTGTTTTTT
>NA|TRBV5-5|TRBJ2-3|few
CASSRLLGGTDTQYF
TGTGCCAGCAGCCGGCTATTAGGGGGCACAGATACGCAGTATTTT
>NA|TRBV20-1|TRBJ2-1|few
CSARDLGRDSVYNEQFF
TGCAGTGCTAGAGATCTTGGAAGGGATTCTGTGTACAATGAGCAGTTCTTC